This TCR beta chain was identified in a study of blood T cell repertoires in COVID-19. About the study: Collection of acute and convalescent COVID-19 samples took place in the United States, Italy and Spain. In each case, the material was cDNA or gDNA derived from T cells, B-cell-depleted T cells, or PBMCs.

Using immunoSEQ multiplex PCR, the repertoire was profiled, and TCRdb retains in-frame clones only, with some absent. In the table there are about 200,000 clones, roughly 82% of which are singletons. This clone came up many times. V lost 1 base, J lost 2 bases, and 1 base stayed unmatched. Germline CDR1 is SGHDN and CDR2 is FVKESK. This CDR3 spans 15 amino acids. Participant ages covered roughly 18 to 89 years across 20 to 25 US areas. Which cohort a participant joined came from the clinical history participants gave. Input material: PBMCs or T cells enriched from blood (not recorded which). This rearrangement joins TRBV14 to TRBJ2-7; 11 nucleotides line up with TRBD2. This receptor was obtained from a man aged 35 to 55 with acute COVID-19. CDR3 protein: CASSQGSGRAYEQYF. The DNA of the CDR3 is TGTGCCAGCAGCCAAGGTAGCGGGAGGGCCTACGAGCAGTACTTC. Full variable domain (rest looked up from reference TRBV14 and TRBJ2-7): EAGVTQFPSHSVIEKGQTVTLRCDPISGHDNLYWYRRVMGKEIKFLLHFVKESKQDESGMPNNRFLAERTGGTYSTLKVQPAELEDSGVYFCASSQGSGRAYEQYFGPGTRLTVT.